This T cell receptor (beta chain) comes out of a study of OX40 agonist ivuxolimab in advanced cancers. The wider study: In this cohort, patients received ivuxolimab, an agonistic anti-OX40 (CD134) antibody.

Blood sampling took place at baseline, cycle 4 day 1, and cycle 7 day 1. Germline assignment: CDR1 SGDLS and CDR2 YYNGEE. J was trimmed by 4 bases and V by 4 bases; bases with no gene match: 6. The CDR3 length is 15 residues. The protocol was immunoSEQ multiplex PCR, while the TCRdb copy is restricted to in-frame clones and leaves out a portion. The sample consists of approximately 49,000 clones, about 76% of them appearing once. Sequencing used CD4+ or CD8+ T cells sorted from blood, obtained in a trial of the OX40 agonist ivuxolimab. This rearrangement joins TRBV9 to TRBJ2-1; 9 bases map to TRBD2. This receptor was taken from an adult with an advanced solid tumor such as melanoma, head and neck, liver or kidney cancer. The CDR3 loop reads CASSTAGGPYNEQFF. The CDR3 bases are TGTGCCAGCAGCACCGCGGGGGGGCCTTACAATGAGCAGTTCTTC.